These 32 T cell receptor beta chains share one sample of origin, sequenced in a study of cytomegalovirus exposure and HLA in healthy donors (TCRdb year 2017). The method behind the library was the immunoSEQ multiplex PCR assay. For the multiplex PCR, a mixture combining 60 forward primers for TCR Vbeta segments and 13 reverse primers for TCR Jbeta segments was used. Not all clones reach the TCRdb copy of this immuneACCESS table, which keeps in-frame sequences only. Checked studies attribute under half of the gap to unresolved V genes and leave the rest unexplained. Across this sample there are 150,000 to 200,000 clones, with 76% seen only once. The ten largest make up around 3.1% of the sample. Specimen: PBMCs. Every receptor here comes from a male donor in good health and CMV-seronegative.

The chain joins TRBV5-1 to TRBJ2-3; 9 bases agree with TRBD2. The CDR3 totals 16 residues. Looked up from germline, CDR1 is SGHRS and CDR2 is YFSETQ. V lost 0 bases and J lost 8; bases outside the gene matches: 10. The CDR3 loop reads CASSLESRGGNPTQYF. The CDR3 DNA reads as TGCGCCAGCAGCTTGGAATCGCGGGGGGGCAACCCTACGCAGTATTTT.

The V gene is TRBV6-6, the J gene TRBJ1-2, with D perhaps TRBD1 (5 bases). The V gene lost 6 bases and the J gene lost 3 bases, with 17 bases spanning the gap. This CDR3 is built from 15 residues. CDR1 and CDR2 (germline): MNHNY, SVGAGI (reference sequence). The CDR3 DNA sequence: TGTGCCAGCAGCAACCGGGGGTCCCTGGACTATGGCTACACCTTC. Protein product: CASSNRGSLDYGYTF.

The CDR3 DNA follows: TGTGCCAGCAGCGTAGATGTAGGGGACAGTCCCTACGAGCAGTACTTC. It is translated as CASSVDVGDSPYEQYF. The chain links TRBV9 to TRBJ2-7, with 7 bases fitting TRBD1. The CDR3 is 16 amino acids. Unmatched junction bases numbered 8, after V lost 0 bases and J lost 2 bases. CDR1 SGDLS and CDR2 YYNGEE come from the germline V gene.

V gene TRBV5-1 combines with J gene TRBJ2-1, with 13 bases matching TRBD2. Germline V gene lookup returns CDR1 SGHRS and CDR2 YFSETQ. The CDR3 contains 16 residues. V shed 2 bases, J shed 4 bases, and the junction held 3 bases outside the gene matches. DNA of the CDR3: TGCGCCAGCAGCTTACTAGCGGGGGGGAATTACAATGAGCAGTTCTTC. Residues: CASSLLAGGNYNEQFF.

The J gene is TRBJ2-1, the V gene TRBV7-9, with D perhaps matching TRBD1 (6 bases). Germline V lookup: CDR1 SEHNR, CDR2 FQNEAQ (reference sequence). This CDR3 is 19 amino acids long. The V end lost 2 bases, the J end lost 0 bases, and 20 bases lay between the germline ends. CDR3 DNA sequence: TGTGCCAGCAGCTTAAGGGGGTCTTGGTCGGATAGCTCCTACAATGAGCAGTTCTTC. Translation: CASSLRGSWSDSSYNEQFF.

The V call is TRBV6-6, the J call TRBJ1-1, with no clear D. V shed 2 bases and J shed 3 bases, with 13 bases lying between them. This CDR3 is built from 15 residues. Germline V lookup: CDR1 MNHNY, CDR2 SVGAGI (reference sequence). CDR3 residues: CASSYPPGRDTEAFF. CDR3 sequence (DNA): TGTGCCAGCAGTTACCCACCCGGGAGGGACACTGAAGCTTTCTTT.

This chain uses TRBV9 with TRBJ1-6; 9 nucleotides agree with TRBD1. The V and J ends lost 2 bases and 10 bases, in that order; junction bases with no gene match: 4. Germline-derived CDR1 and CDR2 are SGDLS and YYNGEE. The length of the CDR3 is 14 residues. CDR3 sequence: CASSVGQGASPLHF. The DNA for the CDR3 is TGTGCCAGCAGCGTGGGACAGGGAGCGTCACCCCTCCACTTT.

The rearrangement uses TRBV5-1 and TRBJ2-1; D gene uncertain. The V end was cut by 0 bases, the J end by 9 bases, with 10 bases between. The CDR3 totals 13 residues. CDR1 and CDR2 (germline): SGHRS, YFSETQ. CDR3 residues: CASSLDLIGEQFF. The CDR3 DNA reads TGCGCCAGCAGCTTGGACCTTATCGGTGAGCAGTTCTTC.

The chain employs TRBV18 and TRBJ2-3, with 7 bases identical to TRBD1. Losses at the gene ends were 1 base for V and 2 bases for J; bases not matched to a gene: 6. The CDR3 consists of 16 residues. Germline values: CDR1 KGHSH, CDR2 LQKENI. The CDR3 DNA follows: TGTGCCAGCTCACCACGTCAGGGGGAATTCACAGATACGCAGTATTTT. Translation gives CASSPRQGEFTDTQYF.

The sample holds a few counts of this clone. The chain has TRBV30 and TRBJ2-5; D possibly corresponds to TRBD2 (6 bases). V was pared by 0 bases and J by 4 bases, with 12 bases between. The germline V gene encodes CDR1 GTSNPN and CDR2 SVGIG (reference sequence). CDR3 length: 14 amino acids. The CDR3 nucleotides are TGTGCCTGGAGTGTAGGTGGGACTTCAGAGACCCAGTACTTC. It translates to CAWSVGGTSETQYF.

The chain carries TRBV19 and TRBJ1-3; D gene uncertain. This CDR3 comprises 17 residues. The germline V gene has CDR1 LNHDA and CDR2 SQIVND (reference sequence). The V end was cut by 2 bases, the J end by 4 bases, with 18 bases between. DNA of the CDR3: TGTGCCAGTAGTATAACCCTTGACCGCTCCGGGGGAAACACCATATATTTT. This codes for CASSITLDRSGGNTIYF.

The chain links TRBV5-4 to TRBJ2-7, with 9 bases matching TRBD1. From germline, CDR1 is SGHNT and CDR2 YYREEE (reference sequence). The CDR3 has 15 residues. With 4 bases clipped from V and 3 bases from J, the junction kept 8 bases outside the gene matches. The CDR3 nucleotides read TGTGCCAGCAGCCCCCGGGACAGGGCCGACTACGAGCAGTACTTC. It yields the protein CASSPRDRADYEQYF.

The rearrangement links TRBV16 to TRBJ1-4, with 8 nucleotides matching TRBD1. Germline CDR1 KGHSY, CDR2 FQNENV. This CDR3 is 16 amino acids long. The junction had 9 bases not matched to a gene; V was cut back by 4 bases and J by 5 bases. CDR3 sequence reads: CASSPPGQGSNEKLFF. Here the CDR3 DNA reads TGTGCCAGCAGCCCCCCCGGACAGGGTTCGAATGAAAAACTGTTTTTT. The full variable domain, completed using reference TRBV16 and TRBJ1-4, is GEEVAQTPKHLVRGEGQKAKLYCAPIKGHSYVFWYQQVLKNEFKFLISFQNENVFDETGMPKERFSAKCLPNSPCSLEIQATKLEDSAVYFCASSPPGQGSNEKLFFGSGTQLSVL.

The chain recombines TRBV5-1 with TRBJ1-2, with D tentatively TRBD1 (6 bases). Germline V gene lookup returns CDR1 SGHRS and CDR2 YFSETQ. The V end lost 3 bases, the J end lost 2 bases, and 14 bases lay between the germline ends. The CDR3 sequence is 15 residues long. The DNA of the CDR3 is TGCGCCAGCAGCTCAACCCCGACAGGAAACTATGGCTACACCTTC. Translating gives CASSSTPTGNYGYTF.

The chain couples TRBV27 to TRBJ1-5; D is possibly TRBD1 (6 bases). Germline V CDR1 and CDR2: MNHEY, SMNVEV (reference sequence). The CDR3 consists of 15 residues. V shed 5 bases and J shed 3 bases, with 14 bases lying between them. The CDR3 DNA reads TGTGCCAGCAGTGCTCAGGGGTTCCTCAATCAGCCCCAGCATTTT. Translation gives CASSAQGFLNQPQHF.

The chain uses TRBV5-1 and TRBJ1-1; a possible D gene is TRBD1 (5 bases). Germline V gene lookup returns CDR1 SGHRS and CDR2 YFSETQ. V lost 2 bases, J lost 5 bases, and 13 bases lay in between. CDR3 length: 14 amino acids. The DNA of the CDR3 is TGCGCCAGCAGCTTTTTACCAGGGAGGACTGAAGCTTTCTTT. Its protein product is CASSFLPGRTEAFF.

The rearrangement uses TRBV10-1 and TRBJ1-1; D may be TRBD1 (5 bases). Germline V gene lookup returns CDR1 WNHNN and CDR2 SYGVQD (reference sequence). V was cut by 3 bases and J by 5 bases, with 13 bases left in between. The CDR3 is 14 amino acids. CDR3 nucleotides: TGCGCCAGCAGTGATCCAGGGTTGGGGACTGAAGCTTTCTTT. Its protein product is CASSDPGLGTEAFF.

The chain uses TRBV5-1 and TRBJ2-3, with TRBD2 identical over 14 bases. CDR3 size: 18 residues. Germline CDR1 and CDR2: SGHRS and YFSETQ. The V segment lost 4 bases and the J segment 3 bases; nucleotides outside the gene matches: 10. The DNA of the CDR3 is TGCGCCAGCAGCCGCGGGACTAGCGGGAGTGGTGGTACAGATACGCAGTATTTT. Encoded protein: CASSRGTSGSGGTDTQYF.

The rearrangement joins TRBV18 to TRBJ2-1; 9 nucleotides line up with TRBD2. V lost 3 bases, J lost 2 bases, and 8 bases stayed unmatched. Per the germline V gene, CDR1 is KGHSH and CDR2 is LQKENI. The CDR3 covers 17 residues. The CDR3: CASSPYSTSGAYNEQFF. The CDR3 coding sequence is TGTGCCAGCTCACCTTATTCGACTAGCGGAGCCTACAATGAGCAGTTCTTC.

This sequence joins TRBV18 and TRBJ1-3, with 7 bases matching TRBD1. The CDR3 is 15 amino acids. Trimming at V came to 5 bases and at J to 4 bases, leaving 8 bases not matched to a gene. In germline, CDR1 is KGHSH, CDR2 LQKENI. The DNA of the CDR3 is TGTGCCAGCTCATCGCGACAGGGTCTGGGAAACACCATATATTTT. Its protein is CASSSRQGLGNTIYF.

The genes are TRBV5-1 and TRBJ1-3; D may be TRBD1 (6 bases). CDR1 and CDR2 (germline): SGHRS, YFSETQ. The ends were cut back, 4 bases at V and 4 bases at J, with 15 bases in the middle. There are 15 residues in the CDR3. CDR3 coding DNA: TGCGCCAGCAGCCGTGACGGGGGGCTAGGAAACACCATATATTTT. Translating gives CASSRDGGLGNTIYF.

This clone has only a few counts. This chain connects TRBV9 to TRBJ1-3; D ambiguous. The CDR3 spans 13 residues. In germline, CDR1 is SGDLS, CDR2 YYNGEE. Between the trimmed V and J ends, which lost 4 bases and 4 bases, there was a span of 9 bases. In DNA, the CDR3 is TGTGCCAGCAGCCCACATGCCGGAAACACCATATATTTT. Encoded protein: CASSPHAGNTIYF.

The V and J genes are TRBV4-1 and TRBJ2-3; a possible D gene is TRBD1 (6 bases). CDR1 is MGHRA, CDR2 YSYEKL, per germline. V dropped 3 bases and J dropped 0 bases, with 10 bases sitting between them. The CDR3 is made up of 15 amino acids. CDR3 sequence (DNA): TGCGCCAGCAGCCAGTCAGGGGTTAGCACAGATACGCAGTATTTT. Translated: CASSQSGVSTDTQYF.

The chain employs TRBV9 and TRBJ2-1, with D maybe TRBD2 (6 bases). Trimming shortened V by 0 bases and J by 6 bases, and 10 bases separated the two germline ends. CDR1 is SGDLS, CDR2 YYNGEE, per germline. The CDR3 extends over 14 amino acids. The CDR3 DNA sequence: TGTGCCAGCAGCGTAGAGATGGGACTCAATGAGCAGTTCTTC. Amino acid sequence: CASSVEMGLNEQFF. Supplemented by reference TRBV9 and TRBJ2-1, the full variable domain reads DSGVTQTPKHLITATGQRVTLRCSPRSGDLSVYWYQQSLDQGLQFLIQYYNGEERAKGNILERFSAQQFPDLHSELNLSSLELGDSALYFCASSVEMGLNEQFFGPGTRLTVL.

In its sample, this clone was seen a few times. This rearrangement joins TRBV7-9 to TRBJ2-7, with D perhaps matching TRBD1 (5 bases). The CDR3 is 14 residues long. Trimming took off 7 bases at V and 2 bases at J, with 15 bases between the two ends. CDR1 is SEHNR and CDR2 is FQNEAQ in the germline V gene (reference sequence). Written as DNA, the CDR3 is TGTGCCAGCACCCCCACAGGCGGTGCCTACGAGCAGTACTTC. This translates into CASTPTGGAYEQYF.

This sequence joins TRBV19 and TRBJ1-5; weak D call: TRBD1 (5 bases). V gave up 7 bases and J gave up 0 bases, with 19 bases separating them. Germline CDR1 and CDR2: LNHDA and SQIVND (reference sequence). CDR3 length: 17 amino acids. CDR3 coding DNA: TGTGCCAGTAAGGGAACCCACAGGCTCTATAGCAATCAGCCCCAGCATTTT. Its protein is CASKGTHRLYSNQPQHF.

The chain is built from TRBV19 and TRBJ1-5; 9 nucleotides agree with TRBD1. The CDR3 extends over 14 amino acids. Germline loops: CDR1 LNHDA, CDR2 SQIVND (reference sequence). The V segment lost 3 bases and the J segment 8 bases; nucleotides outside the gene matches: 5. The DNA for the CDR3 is TGTGCCAGTAGTATGGGGACAGGGATGGAGCCCCAGCATTTT. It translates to CASSMGTGMEPQHF.

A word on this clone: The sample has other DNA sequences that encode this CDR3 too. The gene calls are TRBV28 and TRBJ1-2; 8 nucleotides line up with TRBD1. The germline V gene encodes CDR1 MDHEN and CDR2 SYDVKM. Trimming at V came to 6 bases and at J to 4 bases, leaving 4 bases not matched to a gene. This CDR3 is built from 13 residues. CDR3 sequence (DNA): TGTGCCAGCAGGCCGGACAGGGCCTATGGCTACACCTTC. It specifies CASRPDRAYGYTF.

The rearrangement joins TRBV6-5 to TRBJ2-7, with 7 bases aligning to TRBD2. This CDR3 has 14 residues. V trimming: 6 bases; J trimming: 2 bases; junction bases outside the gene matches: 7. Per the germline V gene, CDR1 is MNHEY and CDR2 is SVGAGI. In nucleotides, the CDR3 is TGTGCCAGCAGACGGGAGGCCCGTACCTACGAGCAGTACTTC. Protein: CASRREARTYEQYF.

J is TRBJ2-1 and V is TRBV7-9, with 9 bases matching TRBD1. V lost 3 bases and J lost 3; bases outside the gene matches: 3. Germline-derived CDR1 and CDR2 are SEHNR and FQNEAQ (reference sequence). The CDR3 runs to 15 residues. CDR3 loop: CASSFPGQGYNEQFF. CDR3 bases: TGTGCCAGCAGCTTCCCGGGACAGGGCTACAATGAGCAGTTCTTC.

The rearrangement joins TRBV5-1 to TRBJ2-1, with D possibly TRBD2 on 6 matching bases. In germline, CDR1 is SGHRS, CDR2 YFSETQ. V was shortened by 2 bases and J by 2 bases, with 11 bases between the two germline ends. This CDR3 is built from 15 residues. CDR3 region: CASSLGGSTYNEQFF. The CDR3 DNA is TGCGCCAGCAGCTTAGGAGGGAGTACCTACAATGAGCAGTTCTTC.

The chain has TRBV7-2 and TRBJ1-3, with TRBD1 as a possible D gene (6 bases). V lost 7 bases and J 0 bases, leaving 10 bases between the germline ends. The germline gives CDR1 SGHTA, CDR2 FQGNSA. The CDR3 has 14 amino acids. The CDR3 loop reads CASTTGNSGNTIYF. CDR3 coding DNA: TGTGCCAGCACCACAGGGAACTCTGGAAACACCATATATTTT.